Listed below are T cell receptor beta chains from one sample, sequenced in a study of cytomegalovirus exposure and HLA in healthy donors. TCRdb keeps only in-frame clones here, not all; method: immunoSEQ multiplex PCR. The sample table includes 130,000 to 150,000 clones. The sequencing sample was made of PBMCs. Receptor source: a male donor in good health and CMV-seronegative. Both conserved end residues are part of each CDR3. The D gene is left open where the match is weak.

TRBV5-6,TRBJ1-1,TRBD1,CASSLPTRGDTEAFF,TGTGCCAGCAGCCTCCCGACCAGGGGGGACACTGAAGCTTTCTTT
TRBV9,TRBJ2-5,.,CASSGGYREQETQYF,TGTGCCAGCAGCGGGGGCTACAGGGAACAAGAGACCCAGTACTTC
TRBV5-1,TRBJ1-1,TRBD1,CASSLGPGGTEAFF,TGCGCCAGCAGCTTGGGCCCAGGGGGCACTGAAGCTTTCTTT
TRBV9,TRBJ1-1,TRBD1,CASSVYGQGGTEAFF,TGTGCCAGCAGCGTGTACGGACAGGGAGGCACTGAAGCTTTCTTT
TRBV14,TRBJ2-1,.,CASSRTKGGYNEQFF,TGTGCCAGCAGCCGTACAAAAGGAGGCTACAATGAGCAGTTCTTC
TRBV7-9,TRBJ1-1,.,CASTTGGLTEAFF,TGTGCCAGCACCACCGGGGGACTCACTGAAGCTTTCTTT
TRBV7-8,TRBJ1-1,.,CASSLVGANTEAFF,TGTGCCAGCAGCTTAGTAGGGGCGAACACTGAAGCTTTCTTT
TRBV7-2,TRBJ1-2,TRBD1,CASSQDRGLGNYGYTF,TGTGCCAGCAGCCAGGACAGGGGGCTTGGGAACTATGGCTACACCTTC
TRBV4-3,TRBJ1-1,.,CASSQDFAGADTEAFF,TGCGCCAGCAGCCAAGATTTTGCAGGGGCTGACACTGAAGCTTTCTTT
TRBV2,TRBJ2-7,TRBD1,CATSKGAGEQYF,TGTGCCACCTCCAAGGGGGCCGGCGAGCAGTACTTC
TRBV7-8,TRBJ1-1,.,CASTTGEGEVSSAFF,TGTGCCAGCACCACGGGGGAGGGGGAAGTAAGTTCGGCTTTCTTT
TRBV5-1,TRBJ2-5,TRBD1,CASSSPDRDETQYF,TGCGCCAGCAGCTCCCCCGACAGGGATGAGACCCAGTACTTC
TRBV28,TRBJ1-4,.,CASRIGGADEKLFF,TGTGCCAGCAGAATTGGCGGGGCAGATGAAAAACTGTTTTTT
TRBV18,TRBJ1-1,TRBD1,CASSLDRAAEAFF,TGTGCCAGCTCACTGGACAGGGCCGCTGAAGCTTTCTTT
TRBV7-2,TRBJ2-3,.,CASSPTSTDTQYF,TGTGCCAGCAGCCCCACTAGCACAGATACGCAGTATTTT
TRBV14,TRBJ2-7,TRBD1,CASSQEPGQGRYTYEQYF,TGTGCCAGCAGCCAGGAGCCGGGACAGGGGAGGTACACCTACGAGCAGTACTTC
TRBV30,TRBJ1-1,.,CAWSLRVPDTEAFF,TGTGCCTGGAGTCTCAGGGTCCCCGACACTGAAGCTTTCTTT
TRBV5-1,TRBJ2-6,TRBD1,CASSLEAGGSGANVLTF,TGCGCCAGCAGCTTGGAGGCAGGGGGCTCTGGGGCCAACGTCCTGACTTTC
TRBV18,TRBJ1-1,TRBD1,CASSPDRGYEAFF,TGTGCCAGCTCACCCGACAGGGGCTATGAAGCTTTCTTT
TRBV7-9,TRBJ2-1,TRBD1,CSLRDREVKNEQFF,TGTAGCTTACGGGACAGGGAAGTTAAAAATGAGCAGTTCTTC
TRBV7-9,TRBJ1-2,TRBD1,CASSFGQGEYGYTF,TGTGCCAGCAGCTTTGGGCAGGGGGAATATGGCTACACCTTC
TRBV9,TRBJ2-5,TRBD1,CASSPRTGENQETQYF,TGTGCCAGCAGCCCCCGGACAGGGGAGAACCAAGAGACCCAGTACTTC
TRBV11-2,TRBJ1-3,.,CASGLGSSGNTIYF,TGTGCCAGCGGTCTAGGCAGCTCTGGAAACACCATATATTTT
TRBV7-9,TRBJ2-1,TRBD2,CASSGLAAAYNEQFF,TGTGCCAGCAGCGGGCTAGCGGCGGCCTACAATGAGCAGTTCTTC
TRBV5-1,TRBJ1-2,.,CASSLAGGGPRDYGYTF,TGCGCCAGCAGCTTGGCCGGCGGGGGCCCTAGGGACTATGGCTACACCTTC
TRBV7-9,TRBJ2-2,TRBD2,CASSPSGMGTGELFF,TGTGCCAGCAGCCCTAGCGGGATGGGGACCGGGGAGCTGTTTTTT
TRBV11-2,TRBJ2-1,TRBD2,CASSLEREGYNEQFF,TGTGCCAGCAGCTTAGAACGGGAGGGATACAATGAGCAGTTCTTC
TRBV19,TRBJ2-7,TRBD1,CASSPGQGAGEQYF,TGTGCCAGTAGTCCAGGACAGGGGGCGGGCGAGCAGTACTTC
TRBV7-2,TRBJ2-5,.,CASSTLQAPGTQYF,TGTGCCAGCAGCACCCTACAAGCGCCCGGGACCCAGTACTTC
TRBV7-9,TRBJ1-2,TRBD1,CASTPPGGTNYGYTF,TGTGCCAGCACGCCTCCAGGGGGCACCAACTATGGCTACACCTTC
TRBV2,TRBJ2-1,.,CASSELLGGNEQFF,TGTGCCAGCAGTGAACTCTTAGGGGGCAATGAGCAGTTCTTC
TRBV19,TRBJ2-1,.,CASSIDPGKLNEQFF,TGTGCCAGTAGTATAGACCCAGGGAAGCTCAATGAGCAGTTCTTC
TRBV28,TRBJ1-1,TRBD1,CASSLSLRGQAFF,TGTGCCAGCAGTTTATCCTTGAGGGGGCAAGCTTTCTTT
TRBV5-1,TRBJ2-1,TRBD1,CASSLTGGAGAYNEQFF,TGCGCCAGCAGCTTGACAGGGGGCGCAGGGGCCTACAATGAGCAGTTCTTC
TRBV29-1,TRBJ2-3,TRBD2,CSVRTGTSGGDTQYF,TGCAGCGTTCGCACCGGGACTAGCGGGGGAGATACGCAGTATTTT
TRBV15,TRBJ1-6,.,CATSGKRSSYNSPLHF,TGTGCCACCAGCGGCAAACGCAGCTCCTATAATTCACCCCTCCACTTT
TRBV19,TRBJ2-1,.,CASSILANEQFF,TGTGCCAGTAGTATTCTAGCGAATGAGCAGTTCTTC
TRBV7-8,TRBJ2-7,TRBD2,CASSLVRGEDYEQYF,TGTGCCAGCAGCTTAGTCCGGGGGGAGGATTACGAGCAGTACTTC
TRBV6-5,TRBJ2-7,.,CASSQKTGTQEQYF,TGTGCCAGCAGTCAAAAAACTGGGACACAGGAGCAGTACTTC
TRBV9,TRBJ1-2,.,CASSDRERGYTF,TGTGCCAGCAGCGACAGGGAGCGAGGCTACACCTTC
TRBV6-1,TRBJ2-6,TRBD1,CALGQVPGANVLTF,TGTGCCTTGGGACAGGTCCCCGGGGCCAACGTCCTGACTTTC
TRBV9,TRBJ2-2,TRBD2,CASSATGTMSPGELFF,TGTGCCAGCAGCGCTACCGGGACTATGAGCCCCGGGGAGCTGTTTTTT
TRBV9,TRBJ2-5,TRBD1,CASSYGQEIEAQYF,TGTGCCAGCAGCTACGGACAGGAAATAGAGGCCCAGTACTTC
TRBV5-6,TRBJ1-1,TRBD1,CASSFLDRSGTEAFF,TGTGCCAGCAGCTTCTTGGACAGGAGCGGCACTGAAGCTTTCTTT
TRBV7-3,TRBJ2-1,.,CASSPDRHNEQFF,TGTGCCAGCAGCCCCGACAGGCACAATGAGCAGTTCTTC
TRBV6-5,TRBJ1-2,TRBD1,CASRDRDNYGYTF,TGTGCCAGCAGGGACAGGGACAACTATGGCTACACCTTC
TRBV19,TRBJ1-2,TRBD1,CASSGGQFYGYTF,TGTGCCAGTAGTGGGGGACAGTTCTATGGCTACACCTTC
TRBV5-5,TRBJ2-7,.,CASSKDSNSYEQYF,TGTGCCAGCAGCAAAGACAGTAATTCCTACGAGCAGTACTTC
TRBV4-2,TRBJ1-1,.,CASSQGEGVFAEAFF,TGTGCCAGCAGCCAAGGGGAGGGTGTGTTCGCTGAAGCTTTCTTT
TRBV4-2,TRBJ1-2,TRBD1,CASSRNRDRDNYGYTF,TGTGCCAGCAGTCGAAACCGGGACAGGGATAACTATGGCTACACCTTC
TRBV7-2,TRBJ2-3,.,CASSLGAGHTDTQYF,TGTGCCAGCAGCTTAGGTGCAGGGCACACAGATACGCAGTATTTT
TRBV6-1,TRBJ1-1,.,CASSDLRGRETEAFF,TGTGCCAGCAGTGATTTGCGCGGGAGAGAGACTGAAGCTTTCTTT
TRBV7-2,TRBJ2-1,.,CASSQIYNEQFF,TGTGCCAGCAGCCAAATCTACAATGAGCAGTTCTTC
TRBV19,TRBJ2-1,TRBD2,CASSIGTSPGDEQFF,TGTGCCAGTAGTATTGGGACTAGCCCCGGCGATGAGCAGTTCTTC
TRBV30,TRBJ2-2,TRBD1,CAWDRDSSSGELFF,TGTGCCTGGGACCGGGACAGCTCCTCCGGGGAGCTGTTTTTT
TRBV6-1,TRBJ1-3,TRBD1,CASSVLQGSGNTIYF,TGTGCCAGCAGTGTGTTACAGGGGTCTGGAAACACCATATATTTT
TRBV7-6,TRBJ2-3,.,CASSLGGITDTQYF,TGTGCCAGCAGCTTAGGAGGCATCACAGATACGCAGTATTTT
TRBV19,TRBJ2-7,.,CASSSTGQISYEQYF,TGTGCCAGTAGTTCTACAGGACAGATTTCCTACGAGCAGTACTTC
TRBV19,TRBJ1-4,.,CASRDRHATNEKLFF,TGTGCCAGTAGGGACAGACATGCAACTAATGAAAAACTGTTTTTT